The T cell receptor (beta chain) described here comes from a study of technical replicates of blood from several donors. Assay used: immunoSEQ multiplex PCR; TCRdb lists only in-frame clones, some missing. The sample records roughly 76,000 clones, roughly 94% being singletons. CDR1 MNHEY and CDR2 SVGAGI come from the germline V gene. The CDR3 is 13 amino acids. V was trimmed by 6 bases and J by 2 bases, leaving 8 bases between them. The chain links TRBV6-5 to TRBJ1-3; D gene ambiguous. The specimen was T cells isolated from PBMCs. This TCR derives from a human donor in good health. The CDR3 loop is CASRPPAGNTIYF. The DNA of the CDR3 is TGTGCCAGCAGACCCCCAGCTGGAAACACCATATATTTT.